The present T cell receptor (beta chain) was sequenced within a study of T-cell reconstitution after alpha-beta-depleted transplantation in children. V lost 6 bases, J lost 4 bases, and 18 bases lay in between. This CDR3 is 15 amino acids long. Germline loops: CDR1 SNHLY, CDR2 FYNNEI. The library targeted TCRbeta and was prepared with unique molecular identifiers. Each CDR3 protein is one row after TCRdb ran MiXCR on the PCR reads. The data contain under 100,000 distinct CDR3 sequences, 15% to 18% of them singletons. The TCR comes from a male patient under 10 years old who had a stem cell transplant for acute lymphoblastic leukemia, so the T cells may come from the graft donor. The genes are TRBV2 and TRBJ2-5, with D perhaps assigned TRBD1 or TRBD2 (7 bases each). The specimen was PBMCs, mostly from graft donor cells, collected 180 days after TCRalphabeta/CD19-depleted stem cell transplant. The chain's CDR3 is CASSRGGLDGETQYF. The DNA for the CDR3 is TGTGCCAGCAGCAGGGGGGGGCTAGACGGAGAGACCCAGTACTTC.